These 29 T cell receptor beta chains were all obtained from the same sample, sequenced in a study of T cell responses to AZD1222 COVID-19 vaccine. The protocol was immunoSEQ multiplex PCR, while the TCRdb copy is restricted to in-frame clones and leaves out a portion. The sample has about 96,000 clones, about 89% seen once. This material consisted of peripheral blood, taken on day 0 of AZD1222 vaccination. These receptor sequences come from an adult in good health.

The chain carries TRBV6-5 and TRBJ1-6; the D is unclear. Germline-derived CDR1 and CDR2 are MNHEY and SVGAGI. With 7 bases removed from V and 7 bases from J, the gap between germline ends came to 8 bases. This CDR3 is built from 12 residues. CDR3 sequence reads: CASTLSNSPLHF. The CDR3 DNA sequence: TGTGCCAGCACCTTGTCGAATTCACCCCTCCACTTT.

This chain connects TRBV29-1 to TRBJ2-1; 8 nucleotides match TRBD2. CDR1 is SQVTM and CDR2 is ANQGSEA in the germline V gene. The V and J ends lost 5 bases and 0 bases, in that order; junction bases with no gene match: 6. CDR3 length: 15 residues. CDR3 protein: CSVTIAGSSYNEQFF. CDR3 DNA: TGCAGCGTTACTATAGCGGGGAGCTCCTACAATGAGCAGTTCTTC.

The V and J genes are TRBV11-2 and TRBJ1-6; 12 positions agree with TRBD1. Germline trimming cut 2 bases from V and 7 bases from J; bases unmatched to any gene: 3. Looked up from germline, CDR1 is SGHAT and CDR2 is FQNNGV. CDR3 length equals 16 residues. CDR3 in DNA: TGTGCCAGCAGCTTAATGGGACAGGGGGCGAATTCACCCCTCCACTTT. Amino acid sequence: CASSLMGQGANSPLHF.

This chain joins TRBV3-1 (or the pseudogene TRBV3-2) and TRBJ1-5, with D tentatively TRBD1 (5 bases). This CDR3 region has 14 residues. The germline V gene has CDR1 LGHDT and CDR2 YNNKEL (reference sequence). V was clipped by 3 bases and J by 4 bases, with 10 bases between them. The CDR3 DNA sequence: TGTGCCAGCAGCCAGGGGACCGGGAATCAGCCCCAGCATTTT. This codes for CASSQGTGNQPQHF.

Only a few counts were recorded for this clone. The chain combines TRBV28 with TRBJ1-5; no clear D gene. V dropped 6 bases and J dropped 0 bases, with 9 bases sitting between them. The CDR3 is 14 amino acids. Germline V CDR1 and CDR2: MDHEN, SYDVKM. The CDR3 spells CASRRVHSNQPQHF. For the CDR3, the DNA is TGTGCCAGCAGGCGGGTCCATAGCAATCAGCCCCAGCATTTT.

The chain is built from TRBV6-4 and TRBJ1-5; TRBD1 is a possible D gene (5 bases). CDR1 and CDR2 (germline): MRHNA, SNTAGT. The CDR3 contains 16 residues. V dropped 3 bases and J dropped 2 bases, with 14 bases sitting between them. Here the CDR3 reads CASSEGRAGGNQPQHF. DNA for the CDR3: TGTGCCAGCAGTGAAGGCAGGGCTGGGGGCAATCAGCCCCAGCATTTT.

The chain combines TRBV10-3 with TRBJ2-2; D might be TRBD2 (6 bases). V was pared by 6 bases and J by 0 bases, with 11 bases between. Germline V CDR1 and CDR2: ENHRY, SYGVKD. This CDR3 is built from 15 residues. The CDR3 sequence: CAIRGGNTNTGELFF. In nucleotides, the CDR3 is TGTGCCATCAGAGGCGGGAATACGAACACCGGGGAGCTGTTTTTT.

The V call is TRBV7-9, the J call TRBJ1-3; D remains unclear. The CDR3 extends over 12 amino acids. In germline, CDR1 is SEHNR, CDR2 FQNEAQ (reference sequence). V lost 11 bases and J 0 bases, leaving 8 bases between the germline ends. The CDR3 nucleotides read TGTGCCTCCTCCCTCTCTGGAAACACCATATATTTT. This codes for CASSLSGNTIYF.

This sequence joins TRBV19 and TRBJ1-5; D is uncertain. Trimming cost V 7 bases and J 0 bases, with 16 bases left between them. The CDR3 extends over 16 amino acids. Germline V gives CDR1 LNHDA, CDR2 SQIVND (reference sequence). The CDR3 DNA follows: TGTGCCAGTACCATAAATTGGAGGGTTAGCAATCAGCCCCAGCATTTT. Translated: CASTINWRVSNQPQHF. Combining the CDR3 with reference TRBV19 and TRBJ1-5 gives the whole variable domain DGGITQSPKYLFRKEGQNVTLSCEQNLNHDAMYWYRQDPGQGLRLIYYSQIVNDFQKGDIAEGYSVSREKKESFPLTVTSAQKNPTAFYLCASTINWRVSNQPQHFGDGTRLSIL.

The chain combines TRBV2 with TRBJ1-6; tentatively, D is TRBD1 (6 bases). Germline CDR1 SNHLY, CDR2 FYNNEI. Trimming took 6 bases from V and 5 from J, leaving 17 bases between them. The CDR3 totals 16 residues. This CDR3 is CASSPQGLTNNSPLHF. For the CDR3, the DNA is TGTGCCAGCAGCCCACAGGGCCTCACCAATAATTCACCCCTCCACTTT.

The rearrangement links TRBV21-1 to TRBJ1-3. TRBV21-1 is shown as a pseudogene. The CDR3 consists of 16 residues. The CDR3 DNA follows: TGTGCCAGCATAGCGGAGGGCAGCTTCTCTGGAAACACCATATATTTT. This codes for CASIAEGSFSGNTIYF.

The chain couples TRBV19 to TRBJ2-1; TRBD2 matches 7 bases. The CDR3 is made up of 14 amino acids. Per germline, CDR1 LNHDA and CDR2 SQIVND (reference sequence). Trimming took 2 bases from V and 3 from J; bases not matched to a gene: 1. The CDR3 DNA sequence: TGTGCCAGTAGTATAACTAGCGACTACAATGAGCAGTTCTTC. This codes for CASSITSDYNEQFF.

J is TRBJ1-2 and V is TRBV7-9; 9 bases fit TRBD1. The CDR3 length is 15 residues. Germline values: CDR1 SEHNR, CDR2 FQNEAQ (reference sequence). J lost 4 bases, V lost 5 bases, and 8 bases had no gene match. The CDR3 sequence: CASSPPGQGIYGYTF. CDR3 nucleotides: TGTGCCAGCAGCCCCCCCGGACAGGGGATCTATGGCTACACCTTC.

The chain links TRBV5-1 to TRBJ2-1; D unclear. The ends were cut back, 6 bases at V and 7 bases at J, with 20 bases in the middle. The CDR3 has 15 residues. Germline values: CDR1 SGHRS, CDR2 YFSETQ. The CDR3 is CASNPLQSAGNEQFF. The CDR3 DNA follows: TGCGCCAGCAATCCTTTGCAATCAGCCGGTAATGAGCAGTTCTTC.

This clone was seen once. CDR3 sequence: CASSPGTTYEQYF. The CDR3 DNA reads as TGTGCCAGCAGCCCCGGGACTACCTACGAGCAGTACTTC. This chain connects TRBV5-4 to TRBJ2-7, with 7 bases fitting TRBD2. V shed 4 bases and J 2 bases; nucleotides not matched to a gene: 3. CDR1 and CDR2 from the germline V gene are SGHNT and YYREEE (reference sequence). This CDR3 region has 13 residues. Full variable domain (missing parts from reference TRBV5-4 and TRBJ2-7): ETGVTQSPTHLIKTRGQQVTLRCSSQSGHNTVSWYQQALGQGPQFIFQYYREEENGRGNFPPRFSGLQFPNYSSELNVNALELDDSALYLCASSPGTTYEQYFGPGTRLTVT.

The chain employs TRBV3-1 (or the pseudogene TRBV3-2) and TRBJ1-1; D perhaps matches TRBD1 (5 bases). The CDR3 consists of 14 residues. Between the trimmed V and J ends, which lost 1 base and 4 bases, there was a span of 10 bases. Germline CDR1 reads LGHDT; CDR2 reads YNNKEL (reference sequence). CDR3 sequence reads: CASSQGGGFTEAFF. The CDR3 DNA reads as TGTGCCAGCAGCCAAGGGGGGGGATTCACTGAAGCTTTCTTT.

The chain combines TRBV14 with TRBJ1-2; D unclear. Germline CDR1 is SGHDN and CDR2 is FVKESK. V gave up 3 bases and J gave up 7 bases, with 21 bases separating them. This CDR3 comprises 16 residues. CDR3 DNA sequence: TGTGCCAGCAGCCAGGACCTTGGACCCAGAACTTCTGGCTACACCTTC. Amino acid sequence: CASSQDLGPRTSGYTF.

CDR3 amino acids: CASSRDRTAYGYTF. CDR3 sequence (DNA): TGCGCCAGCAGCCGAGACCGGACGGCATATGGCTACACCTTC. V gene TRBV4-3 combines with J gene TRBJ1-2; D gene uncertain. Germline-derived CDR1 and CDR2 are LGHNA and YSLEER. Between the trimmed V and J ends, which lost 4 bases and 5 bases, there was a span of 14 bases. The length of the CDR3 is 14 residues.

V usage is TRBV7-9 and J usage is TRBJ2-7; D ambiguous. With 1 base removed from V and 4 bases from J, the gap between germline ends came to 11 bases. The germline gives CDR1 SEHNR, CDR2 FQNEAQ (reference sequence). CDR3 length equals 14 residues. The CDR3 nucleotides are TGTGCCAGCAGCTTAGGCAGACCCCCTTACGAGCAGTACTTC. Translation: CASSLGRPPYEQYF.

In this sample, this clone turned up once. The gene calls are TRBV30 and TRBJ1-1; D is uncertain. Trimming stripped 4 bases from V and 0 bases from J, with 9 bases between. CDR1 is GTSNPN, CDR2 SVGIG, per germline (reference sequence). The CDR3 is 13 amino acids. The CDR3 bases are TGTGCCTGGACGGACGGAGTGAACACTGAAGCTTTCTTT. Encoded protein: CAWTDGVNTEAFF.

Many counts were recorded for this clone. The J gene is TRBJ1-3, the V gene TRBV30; D is uncertain. CDR1 is GTSNPN, CDR2 SVGIG, per germline (reference sequence). Trimming shortened V by 5 bases and J by 1 base, and 6 bases separated the two germline ends. The CDR3 runs to 12 residues. CDR3 nucleotide sequence: TGTGCCTGGGGAGGGTCTGGAAACACCATATATTTT. This sequence encodes CAWGGSGNTIYF.

The rearrangement uses TRBV2 and TRBJ1-1; the D gene is possibly TRBD1 (6 bases). The CDR3 runs to 13 residues. V was clipped by 6 bases and J by 1 base, with 9 bases between them. CDR1 and CDR2 from the germline V gene are SNHLY and FYNNEI. The CDR3 DNA reads as TGTGCCAGCAGGAGGGGGGAGAACACTGAAGCTTTCTTT. Its protein product is CASRRGENTEAFF.

This chain connects TRBV6-1 to TRBJ2-7, with D tentatively TRBD1 (6 bases). V was clipped by 2 bases and J by 0 bases, with 11 bases between them. CDR1 is MNHNS and CDR2 is SASEGT in the germline V gene. The CDR3 runs 15 residues. The CDR3 DNA reads as TGTGCCAGCAGTGAATCGCAGGGGAGCTCCTACGAGCAGTACTTC. It is translated as CASSESQGSSYEQYF.

The chain uses TRBV4-2 and TRBJ1-1, with a possible D match to TRBD1 (6 bases). V dropped 3 bases and J dropped 1 base, with 12 bases sitting between them. There are 15 residues in the CDR3. Germline CDR1 and CDR2: LGHNA and YNFKEQ. The CDR3 sequence: CASSQVDSENTEAFF. The DNA for the CDR3 is TGTGCCAGCAGCCAGGTGGACAGTGAGAACACTGAAGCTTTCTTT.

As for this clone: The junction does not match germline at one end; this may be a read error. The V call is TRBV6-5, the J call TRBJ1-2; 10 bases align to TRBD1. The CDR3 has 15 amino acids. Germline V CDR1 and CDR2: MNHEY, SVGAGI. The CDR3 nucleotides read TGTGCCAGCACTTACGACAGGGGGCGTCGATATGGCTACACCTTC. Translating it yields CASTYDRGRRYGYTF.

The V and J genes are TRBV7-3 and TRBJ1-1, with unresolved D. Germline V lookup: CDR1 SGHTA, CDR2 FQGTGA. Deletions cut 2 bases from V and 1 base from J, with 11 bases between. The CDR3 has 15 amino acids. CDR3 region: CASSLEGRQNTEAFF. In nucleotides, the CDR3 is TGTGCCAGCAGCTTAGAAGGGAGACAGAACACTGAAGCTTTCTTT.

J is TRBJ1-6 and V is TRBV6-5, with D unresolved. V lost 0 bases and J lost 5, with 11 bases in between. Per germline, CDR1 MNHEY and CDR2 SVGAGI. The CDR3 loop spans 16 amino acids. Here the CDR3 reads CASSYSFRENNSPLHF. DNA for the CDR3: TGTGCCAGCAGTTACTCGTTTAGGGAAAATAATTCACCCCTCCACTTT.

This chain links TRBV27 with TRBJ1-2, with a possible D match to TRBD1 (5 bases). The CDR3 consists of 15 residues. In germline, CDR1 is MNHEY, CDR2 SMNVEV (reference sequence). V was cut by 6 bases and J by 2 bases, with 16 bases left in between. The CDR3 DNA reads TGTGCCAGCAGAAATCAGGGATTGAGAAACTATGGCTACACCTTC. It translates to CASRNQGLRNYGYTF.

The chain links TRBV5-1 to TRBJ1-2; 7 bases are shared with TRBD1. Losses at the gene ends were 0 bases for V and 4 bases for J; bases not matched to a gene: 6. From germline, CDR1 is SGHRS and CDR2 YFSETQ. The CDR3 totals 15 residues. The chain's CDR3 is CASSLDGQALYGYTF. The DNA for the CDR3 is TGCGCCAGCAGCTTGGATGGACAGGCGCTCTATGGCTACACCTTC.